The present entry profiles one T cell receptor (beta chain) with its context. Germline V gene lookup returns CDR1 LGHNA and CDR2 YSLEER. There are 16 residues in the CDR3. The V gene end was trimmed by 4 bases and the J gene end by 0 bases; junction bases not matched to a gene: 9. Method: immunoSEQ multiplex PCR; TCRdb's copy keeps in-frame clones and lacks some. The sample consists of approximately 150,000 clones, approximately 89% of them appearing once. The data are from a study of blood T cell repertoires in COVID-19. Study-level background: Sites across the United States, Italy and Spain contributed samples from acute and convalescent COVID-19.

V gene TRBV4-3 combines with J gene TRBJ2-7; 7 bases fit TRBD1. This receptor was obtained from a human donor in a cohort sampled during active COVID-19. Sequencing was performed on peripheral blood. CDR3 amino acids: CASSLGTASTSYEQYF. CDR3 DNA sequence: TGCGCCAGCAGCCTAGGGACAGCCAGCACCTCCTACGAGCAGTACTTC.